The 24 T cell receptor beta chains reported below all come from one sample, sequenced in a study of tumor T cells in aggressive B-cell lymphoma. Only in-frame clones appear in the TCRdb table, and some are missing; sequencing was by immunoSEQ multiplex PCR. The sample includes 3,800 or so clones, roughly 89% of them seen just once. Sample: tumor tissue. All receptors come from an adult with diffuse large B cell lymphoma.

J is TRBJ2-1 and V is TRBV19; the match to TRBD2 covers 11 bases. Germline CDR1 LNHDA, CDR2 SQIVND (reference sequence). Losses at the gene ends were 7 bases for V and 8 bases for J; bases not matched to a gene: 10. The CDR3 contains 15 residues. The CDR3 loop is CASTLAGTSGYEQFF. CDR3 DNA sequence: TGTGCCAGTACCTTAGCCGGGACTAGCGGCTATGAGCAGTTCTTC.

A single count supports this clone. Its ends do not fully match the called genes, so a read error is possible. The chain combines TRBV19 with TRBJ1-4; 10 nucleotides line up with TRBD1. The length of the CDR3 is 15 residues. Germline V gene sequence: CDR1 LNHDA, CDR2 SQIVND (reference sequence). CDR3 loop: CASNLRQGAKEKLFF. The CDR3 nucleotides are TGTGCCAGTAATCTCCGACAGGGGGCTAAGGAAAAACTGTTTTTT.

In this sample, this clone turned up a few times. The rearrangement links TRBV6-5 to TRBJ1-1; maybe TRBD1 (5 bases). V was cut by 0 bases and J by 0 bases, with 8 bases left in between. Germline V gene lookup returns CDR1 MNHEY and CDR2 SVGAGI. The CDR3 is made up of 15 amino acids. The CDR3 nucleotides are TGTGCCAGCAGTTACTCGGGGGGAGTGAACACTGAAGCTTTCTTT. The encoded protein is CASSYSGGVNTEAFF.

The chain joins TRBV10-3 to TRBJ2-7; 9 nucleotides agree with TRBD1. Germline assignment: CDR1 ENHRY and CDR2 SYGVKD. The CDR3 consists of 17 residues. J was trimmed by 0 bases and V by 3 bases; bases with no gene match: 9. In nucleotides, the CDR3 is TGTGCCATCAGTGACCTGGGACAGGGCTTTAACTCCTACGAGCAGTACTTC. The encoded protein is CAISDLGQGFNSYEQYF.

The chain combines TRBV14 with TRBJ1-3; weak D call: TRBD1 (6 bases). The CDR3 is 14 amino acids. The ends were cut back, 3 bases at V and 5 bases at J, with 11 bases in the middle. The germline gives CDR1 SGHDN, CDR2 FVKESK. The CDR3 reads CASSQPGARNTIYF. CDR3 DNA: TGTGCCAGCAGCCAGCCAGGGGCAAGAAACACCATATATTTT.

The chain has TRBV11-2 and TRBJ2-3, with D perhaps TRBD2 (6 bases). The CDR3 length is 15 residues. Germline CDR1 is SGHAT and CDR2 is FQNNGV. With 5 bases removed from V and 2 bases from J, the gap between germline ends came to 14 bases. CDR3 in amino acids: CASSLPGDYTDTQYF. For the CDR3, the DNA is TGTGCCAGCAGCCTCCCGGGGGATTACACAGATACGCAGTATTTT. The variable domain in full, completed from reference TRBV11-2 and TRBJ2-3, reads EAGVAQSPRYKIIEKRQSVAFWCNPISGHATLYWYQQILGQGPKLLIQFQNNGVVDDSQLPKDRFSAERLKGVDSTLKIQPAKLEDSAVYLCASSLPGDYTDTQYFGPGTRLTVL.

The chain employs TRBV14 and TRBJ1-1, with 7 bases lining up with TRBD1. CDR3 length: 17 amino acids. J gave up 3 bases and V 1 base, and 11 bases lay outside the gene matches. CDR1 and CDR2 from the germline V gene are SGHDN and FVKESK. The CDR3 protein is CASSQVRERTGYTEAFF. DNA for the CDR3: TGTGCCAGCAGCCAAGTAAGGGAGCGGACAGGTTACACTGAAGCTTTCTTT.

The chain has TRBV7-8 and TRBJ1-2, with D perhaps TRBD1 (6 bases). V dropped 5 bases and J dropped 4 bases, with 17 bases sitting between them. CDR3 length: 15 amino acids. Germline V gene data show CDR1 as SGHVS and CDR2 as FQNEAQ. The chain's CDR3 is CASSLLTGYSYGYTF. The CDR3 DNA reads TGTGCCAGCAGCCTCCTGACAGGATATAGCTATGGCTACACCTTC.

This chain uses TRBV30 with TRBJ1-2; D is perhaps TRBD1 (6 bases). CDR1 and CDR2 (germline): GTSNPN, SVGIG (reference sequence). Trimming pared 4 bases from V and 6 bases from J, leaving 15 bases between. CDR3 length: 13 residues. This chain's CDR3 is CAWTPQGIDGYTF. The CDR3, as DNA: TGTGCCTGGACCCCACAGGGCATCGATGGCTACACCTTC.

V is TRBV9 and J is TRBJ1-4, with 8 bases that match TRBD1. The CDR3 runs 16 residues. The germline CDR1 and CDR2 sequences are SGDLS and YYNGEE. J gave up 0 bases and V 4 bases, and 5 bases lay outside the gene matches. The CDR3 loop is CASSTGQVTTNEKLFF. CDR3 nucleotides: TGTGCCAGCAGCACGGGACAGGTTACAACTAATGAAAAACTGTTTTTT.

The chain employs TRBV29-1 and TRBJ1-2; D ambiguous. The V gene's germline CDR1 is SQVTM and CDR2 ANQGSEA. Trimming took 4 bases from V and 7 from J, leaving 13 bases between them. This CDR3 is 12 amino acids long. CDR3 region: CSVVGWAGGYTF. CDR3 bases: TGCAGCGTTGTTGGCTGGGCCGGTGGCTACACCTTC. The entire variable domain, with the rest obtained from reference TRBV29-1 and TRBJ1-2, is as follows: SAVISQKPSRDICQRGTSLTIQCQVDSQVTMMFWYRQQPGQSLTLIATANQGSEATYESGFVIDKFPISRPNLTFSTLTVSNMSPEDSSIYLCSVVGWAGGYTFGSGTRLTVV.

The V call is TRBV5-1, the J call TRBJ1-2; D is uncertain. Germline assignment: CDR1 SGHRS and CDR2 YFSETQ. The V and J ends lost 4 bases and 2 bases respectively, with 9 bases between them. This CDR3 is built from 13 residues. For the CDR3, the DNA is TGCGCCAGCAGCCAAACCGGGAACTATGGCTACACCTTC. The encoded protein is CASSQTGNYGYTF.

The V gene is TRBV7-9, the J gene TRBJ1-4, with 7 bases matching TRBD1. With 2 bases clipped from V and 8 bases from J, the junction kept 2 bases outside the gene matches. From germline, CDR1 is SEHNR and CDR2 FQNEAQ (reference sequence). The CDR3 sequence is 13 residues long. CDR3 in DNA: TGTGCCAGCAGCTTACCGACAGGGGAAAAACTGTTTTTT. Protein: CASSLPTGEKLFF. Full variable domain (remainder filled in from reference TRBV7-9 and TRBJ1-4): DTGVSQNPRHKITKRGQNVTFRCDPISEHNRLYWYRQTLGQGPEFLTYFQNEAQLEKSRLLSDRFSAERPKGSFSTLEIQRTEQGDSAMYLCASSLPTGEKLFFGSGTQLSVL.

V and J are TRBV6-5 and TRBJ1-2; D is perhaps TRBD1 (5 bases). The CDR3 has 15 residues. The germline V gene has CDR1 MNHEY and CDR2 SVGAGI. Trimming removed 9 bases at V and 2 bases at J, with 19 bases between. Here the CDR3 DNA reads TGTGCCAGTGCTCTCTACTCGACAGTCAACTATGGCTACACCTTC. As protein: CASALYSTVNYGYTF.

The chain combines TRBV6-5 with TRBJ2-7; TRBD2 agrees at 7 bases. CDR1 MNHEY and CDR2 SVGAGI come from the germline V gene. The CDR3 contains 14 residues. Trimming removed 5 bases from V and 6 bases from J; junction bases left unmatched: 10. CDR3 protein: CASSPHGGFGEQYF. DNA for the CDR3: TGTGCCAGCAGTCCACACGGGGGGTTTGGCGAGCAGTACTTC.

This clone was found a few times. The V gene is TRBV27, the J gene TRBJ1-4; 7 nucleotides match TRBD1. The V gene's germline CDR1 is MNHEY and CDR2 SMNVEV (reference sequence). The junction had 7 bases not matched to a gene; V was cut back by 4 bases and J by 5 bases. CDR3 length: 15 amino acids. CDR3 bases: TGTGCCAGCAGTTGGCTGGGACAGAGAAATGAAAAACTGTTTTTT. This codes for CASSWLGQRNEKLFF.

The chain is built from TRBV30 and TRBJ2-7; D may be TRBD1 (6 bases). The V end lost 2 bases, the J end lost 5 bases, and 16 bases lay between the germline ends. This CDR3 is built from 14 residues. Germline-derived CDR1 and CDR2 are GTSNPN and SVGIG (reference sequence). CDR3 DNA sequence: TGTGCCTGGAGTCGTAACAGGGAATTGGACGAGCAGTACTTC. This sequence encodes CAWSRNRELDEQYF.

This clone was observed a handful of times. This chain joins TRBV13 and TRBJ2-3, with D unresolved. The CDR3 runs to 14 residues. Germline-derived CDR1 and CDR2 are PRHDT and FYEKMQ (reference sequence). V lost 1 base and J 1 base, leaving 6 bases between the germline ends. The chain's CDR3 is CASSLEARTDTQYF. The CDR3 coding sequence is TGTGCCAGCAGCTTAGAAGCCCGCACAGATACGCAGTATTTT. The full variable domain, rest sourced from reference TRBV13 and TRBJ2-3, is AAGVIQSPRHLIKEKRETATLKCYPIPRHDTVYWYQQGPGQDPQFLISFYEKMQSDKGSIPDRFSAQQFSDYHSELNMSSLELGDSALYFCASSLEARTDTQYFGPGTRLTVL.

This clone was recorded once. The CDR3 here is CASSLGLAGAVTQYF. As DNA, the CDR3 is TGTGCCAGCAGCCTTGGACTAGCGGGGGCTGTAACCCAGTACTTC. The chain uses TRBV11-2 and TRBJ2-5; 13 positions match TRBD2. The germline gives CDR1 SGHAT, CDR2 FQNNGV. The CDR3 is 15 amino acids. V shed 5 bases, J shed 8 bases, and the junction held 8 bases outside the gene matches.

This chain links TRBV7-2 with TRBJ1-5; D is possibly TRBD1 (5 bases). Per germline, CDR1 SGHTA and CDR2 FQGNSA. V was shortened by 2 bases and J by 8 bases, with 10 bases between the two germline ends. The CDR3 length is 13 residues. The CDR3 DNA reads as TGTGCCAGCAGCTTAACAGGCAGGGAGCCCCAGCATTTT. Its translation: CASSLTGREPQHF.

The CDR3, as DNA: TGCGCCAGCAGCCCCGGGGGGGCCGAAGAGACCCAGTACTTC. It specifies CASSPGGAEETQYF. This rearrangement joins TRBV5-1 to TRBJ2-5; 8 bases fit TRBD2. CDR1 is SGHRS and CDR2 is YFSETQ in the germline V gene. The CDR3 loop spans 14 amino acids. The J segment lost 3 bases and the V segment lost 4 bases, leaving 5 bases of the junction unmatched.

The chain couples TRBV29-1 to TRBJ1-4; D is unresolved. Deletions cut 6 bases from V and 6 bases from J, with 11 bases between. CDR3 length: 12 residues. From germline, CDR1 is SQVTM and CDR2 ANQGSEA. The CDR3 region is CSVEQRDEKLFF. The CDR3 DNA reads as TGCAGCGTCGAGCAGAGGGATGAAAAACTGTTTTTT. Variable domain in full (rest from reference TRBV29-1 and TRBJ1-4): SAVISQKPSRDICQRGTSLTIQCQVDSQVTMMFWYRQQPGQSLTLIATANQGSEATYESGFVIDKFPISRPNLTFSTLTVSNMSPEDSSIYLCSVEQRDEKLFFGSGTQLSVL.

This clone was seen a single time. In DNA, the CDR3 is TGTGCCAGTAGTGGGATCAGAGAGGGCAGTACCTACGAGCAGTACTTC. This encodes CASSGIREGSTYEQYF. The chain carries TRBV19 and TRBJ2-7, with a weak D call TRBD2 (5 bases). Trimming left V 5 bases short and J 2 bases short, with 19 bases between. The CDR3 covers 16 residues. Looked up from germline, CDR1 is LNHDA and CDR2 is SQIVND (reference sequence).

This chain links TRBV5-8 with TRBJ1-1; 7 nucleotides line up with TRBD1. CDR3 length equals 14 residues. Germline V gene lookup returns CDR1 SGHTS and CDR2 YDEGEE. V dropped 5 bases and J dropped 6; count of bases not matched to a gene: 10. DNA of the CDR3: TGTGCCAGCAGGCGAAGACAGGGTGGAGCTGAAGCTTTCTTT. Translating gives CASRRRQGGAEAFF.